A single sample gave rise to the 31 T cell receptor beta chains below, sequenced in a study of Graves' ophthalmopathy and Graves' hyperthyroidism (dated 2018 in TCRdb). Sequencing was performed on an Illumina HiSeq 2000. For repertoire sequencing, TCR beta CDR3 regions were amplified from RNA transcripts. A first-round RT-PCR used HTBI primers with the Qiagen OneStep RT-PCR kit, followed by a second-round multiplex PCR, size selection and purification. TCRdb redid the processing of the public reads, applying fastp at Q25 and MiXCR, and retained in-frame beta chains. All rows with the same CDR3 protein become a single entry with the most common DNA and genes. The sample table shows some 1.1 million distinct CDR3 sequences, and less than 45% are seen once. Approximately 10% of the sample is held by the ten biggest clonotypes. Sequenced material: peripheral blood or thyroid tissue (not recorded which). The receptors shown here come from an adult man with Graves' hyperthyroidism.

The genes are TRBV7-9 and TRBJ1-6; possible D gene TRBD1, 6 bases. Germline V gene lookup returns CDR1 SEHNR and CDR2 FQNEAQ (reference sequence). V was trimmed by 4 bases and J by 7 bases, leaving 14 bases between them. The CDR3 is 15 amino acids. The CDR3 loop reads CASSSTGTRNSPLHF. As DNA, the CDR3 is TGTGCCAGCAGCTCGACGGGGACACGAAATTCACCCCTCCACTTT.

V gene TRBV5-1 combines with J gene TRBJ1-1, with 7 positions matching TRBD1. The length of the CDR3 is 17 residues. Germline V gives CDR1 SGHRS, CDR2 YFSETQ. Trimming removed 5 bases from V and 4 bases from J; junction bases left unmatched: 17. The CDR3 DNA follows: TGCGCCAGCAGGGCCTCGAAGGGGGCGCCCCCGGCCACTGAAGCTTTCTTT. Residues: CASRASKGAPPATEAFF.

This clonotype was observed a few times. This chain connects TRBV5-4 to TRBJ2-7, with 8 bases lining up with TRBD2. The CDR3 extends over 17 amino acids. CDR1 and CDR2 (germline): SGHNT, YYREEE (reference sequence). With V trimmed by 1 base and J by 6 bases, 15 bases remained unmatched. The CDR3 sequence is CASSLTPLSGASGEQYF. CDR3 bases: TGTGCCAGCAGCTTGACTCCCCTTAGCGGGGCCTCCGGCGAGCAGTACTTC.

This clonotype came up many times. The chain joins TRBV2 to TRBJ1-2; D is unresolved. The length of the CDR3 is 14 residues. The ends were cut back, 5 bases at V and 4 bases at J, with 14 bases in the middle. CDR1 and CDR2 from the germline V gene are SNHLY and FYNNEI. The CDR3 spells CASSSLALGYGYTF. The CDR3, as DNA: TGTGCCAGCAGTTCTTTGGCCCTCGGCTATGGCTACACCTTC.

The table lists this clonotype with many counts. The chain recombines TRBV7-9 with TRBJ1-2, with a tentative D call TRBD1 (6 bases). V dropped 1 base and J dropped 7 bases, with 13 bases sitting between them. The germline V gene encodes CDR1 SEHNR and CDR2 FQNEAQ (reference sequence). This CDR3 has 14 amino acids. The DNA of the CDR3 is TGTGCCAGCAGCTTAGTCAATGCAGGGGTTGGCTACACCTTC. Its protein product is CASSLVNAGVGYTF.

Ten or more counts support this clonotype. V gene TRBV2 combines with J gene TRBJ1-1; tentative D call: TRBD1 (5 bases). CDR1 and CDR2 from the germline V gene are SNHLY and FYNNEI. Deletions cut 8 bases from V and 3 bases from J, with 13 bases between. The CDR3 length is 13 residues. The CDR3 here is CASVRDRDTEAFF. The CDR3 DNA is TGTGCCAGCGTCCGGGACCGAGACACTGAAGCTTTCTTT. Looking up the rest from reference TRBV2 and TRBJ1-1 gives the full variable domain: EPEVTQTPSHQVTQMGQEVILRCVPISNHLYFYWYRQILGQKVEFLVSFYNNEISEKSEIFDDQFSVERPDGSNFTLKIRSTKLEDSAMYFCASVRDRDTEAFFGQGTRLTVV.

The V call is TRBV19, the J call TRBJ2-5; a possible D gene is TRBD2 (6 bases). The CDR3 runs 12 residues. Germline-derived CDR1 and CDR2 are LNHDA and SQIVND (reference sequence). V shed 1 base and J shed 9 bases, with 9 bases lying between them. The chain's CDR3 is CASSIAGEAQYF. DNA of the CDR3: TGTGCCAGTAGTATAGCCGGGGAGGCCCAGTACTTC.

This rearrangement joins TRBV10-3 to TRBJ1-2; TRBD1 might be the D (5 bases). V was trimmed by 4 bases and J by 2 bases, leaving 11 bases between them. CDR1 and CDR2 from the germline V gene are ENHRY and SYGVKD. The CDR3 is 14 amino acids. CDR3 amino acids: CAISVGGRNYGYTF. As DNA, the CDR3 is TGTGCCATCAGTGTGGGGGGACGGAACTATGGCTACACCTTC.

This clonotype was recorded many times. The gene calls are TRBV2 and TRBJ1-4, with TRBD1 matching over 8 bases. Germline V CDR1 and CDR2: SNHLY, FYNNEI. V lost 4 bases to trimming and J lost 5 bases; unmatched junction nucleotides: 3. This CDR3 is built from 14 residues. The CDR3 nucleotides read TGTGCCAGCAGTGGACAGGGGCGAAATGAAAAACTGTTTTTT. As protein: CASSGQGRNEKLFF.

In this sample, this clonotype turned up many times. The rearrangement links TRBV6-5 to TRBJ1-1; no clear D gene. V lost 2 bases and J 5 bases, leaving 9 bases between the germline ends. Per the germline V gene, CDR1 is MNHEY and CDR2 is SVGAGI. This CDR3 contains 13 residues. CDR3 in amino acids: CASSYAVRTEAFF. As DNA, the CDR3 is TGTGCCAGCAGTTACGCAGTACGGACTGAAGCTTTCTTT.

This clonotype turned up a few times. The V gene is TRBV27, the J gene TRBJ2-7, with D possibly matching TRBD1 (6 bases). This CDR3 region has 14 residues. Germline loops: CDR1 MNHEY, CDR2 SMNVEV (reference sequence). V lost 5 bases and J 2 bases, leaving 13 bases between the germline ends. The CDR3 region is CASSTHRVTYEQYF. CDR3 bases: TGTGCCAGCAGTACCCACAGGGTTACCTACGAGCAGTACTTC.

This clonotype was counted between two and nine times. The chain carries TRBV4-3 and TRBJ2-7, with 8 bases aligning to TRBD1. Losses at the gene ends were 0 bases for V and 5 bases for J; bases not matched to a gene: 6. The CDR3 consists of 15 residues. The V gene's germline CDR1 is LGHNA and CDR2 YSLEER. The CDR3: CASSQDLNRGDEQYF. CDR3 DNA: TGCGCCAGCAGCCAAGACCTGAACAGGGGGGACGAGCAGTACTTC.

This clonotype has a count of ten or more. V usage is TRBV7-9 and J usage is TRBJ2-7; TRBD1 is a possible D gene (6 bases). The CDR3 sequence is 14 residues long. The V end was cut by 5 bases, the J end by 3 bases, with 14 bases between. Germline CDR1 SEHNR, CDR2 FQNEAQ (reference sequence). The CDR3, as DNA: TGTGCCAGCAGCGCCAGAGGACAGAACTACGAGCAGTACTTC. Translation: CASSARGQNYEQYF.

The V call is TRBV7-2, the J call TRBJ2-2; no reliable D call. CDR1 and CDR2 (germline): SGHTA, FQGNSA. Trimming cost V 5 bases and J 0 bases, with 13 bases left between them. The CDR3 is 16 residues long. CDR3 in DNA: TGTGCCAGCAGCCCACGGCATAGGACGAACACCGGGGAGCTGTTTTTT. Amino acid sequence: CASSPRHRTNTGELFF.

DNA for the CDR3: TGCAGTGCTAGAGATCCCGCCAGGATAACCTACGAGCAGTACTTC. Its protein product is CSARDPARITYEQYF. J is TRBJ2-7 and V is TRBV20-1; D unresolved. The V gene's germline CDR1 is DFQATT and CDR2 SNEGSKA (reference sequence). The germline V and J ends were trimmed by 0 bases and 2 bases, with 14 bases remaining between them. The CDR3 covers 15 residues.

Concerning this clonotype itself: The junction departs from the called germline gene at one end, perhaps through a read error. V and J are TRBV10-3 and TRBJ2-2; the D gene is possibly TRBD2 (5 bases). Germline loops: CDR1 ENHRY, CDR2 SYGVKD. This CDR3 comprises 15 residues. The CDR3 nucleotides read TGTGCCATCAGTGGCGAAGTCCTGAACACCGGGGAGCCGTTTTTT. Its translation: CAISGEVLNTGEPFF.

In its sample, this clonotype was seen a few times. The V call is TRBV5-1, the J call TRBJ2-7, with 9 positions matching TRBD1. CDR1 and CDR2 (germline): SGHRS, YFSETQ. J lost 2 bases, V lost 3 bases, and 6 bases had no gene match. The CDR3 has 15 residues. CDR3 sequence (DNA): TGCGCCAGCAGCTCAAACAGGGGGCCAACCTACGAGCAGTACTTC. Its translation is CASSSNRGPTYEQYF.

The V call is TRBV5-1, the J call TRBJ2-6; D might be TRBD2 (6 bases). This CDR3 has 17 amino acids. Germline V gene sequence: CDR1 SGHRS, CDR2 YFSETQ. Deletions cut 3 bases from V and 1 base from J, with 14 bases between. The CDR3 loop reads CASSWRAGGSGANVLTF. Here the CDR3 DNA reads TGCGCCAGCAGCTGGAGGGCTGGGGGTTCTGGGGCCAACGTCCTGACTTTC.

This clonotype was counted many times. The gene calls are TRBV2 and TRBJ2-7; D is ambiguous. Germline loops: CDR1 SNHLY, CDR2 FYNNEI. Trimming pared 3 bases from V and 4 bases from J, leaving 16 bases between. The length of the CDR3 is 15 residues. CDR3 protein: CASSDRRFSPYEQYF. The CDR3 coding sequence is TGTGCCAGCAGTGATCGAAGATTTTCACCTTACGAGCAGTACTTC.

Ten or more counts support this clonotype. The rearrangement links TRBV7-9 to TRBJ1-2; 7 nucleotides align to TRBD1. The CDR3 has 14 residues. From germline, CDR1 is SEHNR and CDR2 FQNEAQ (reference sequence). After removal of 5 bases from V and 4 bases from J, the junction contained 7 bases not matched to a gene. In DNA, the CDR3 is TGTGCCAGCAGCCGGACAGGTCTAATCTATGGCTACACCTTC. Amino acid sequence: CASSRTGLIYGYTF.

V and J are TRBV5-1 and TRBJ2-2, with TRBD2 matching 12 bases. Trimming removed 7 bases from V and 9 bases from J; junction bases left unmatched: 16. Germline values: CDR1 SGHRS, CDR2 YFSETQ. The CDR3 is 17 residues long. Written as DNA, the CDR3 is TGCGCCAGCGGCTCCGGACTAGCGGGACCCTTTGTCCGGGAGCTGTTTTTT. Protein sequence: CASGSGLAGPFVRELFF.

The chain has TRBV10-3 and TRBJ2-7, with a tentative D call TRBD2 (6 bases). Trimming removed 0 bases from V and 4 bases from J, with 16 bases in between. Germline CDR1 reads ENHRY; CDR2 reads SYGVKD. The CDR3 loop spans 16 amino acids. This CDR3 reads CAISESIVPRGYEQYF. In nucleotides, the CDR3 is TGTGCCATCAGTGAGTCGATAGTGCCCCGGGGGTACGAGCAGTACTTC.

V gene TRBV25-1 combines with J gene TRBJ1-1; D remains unclear. The CDR3 extends over 14 amino acids. Per the germline V gene, CDR1 is MGHDK and CDR2 is SYGVNS. The V end lost 7 bases, the J end lost 6 bases, and 18 bases lay between the germline ends. The CDR3 coding sequence is TGTGCCAGCACCCGAACGGGGAGGGCTGCTGAAGCTTTCTTT. As protein: CASTRTGRAAEAFF.

Many counts were recorded for this clonotype. The V call is TRBV9, the J call TRBJ2-7, with D possibly TRBD1 on 6 matching bases. The ends were cut back, 0 bases at V and 3 bases at J, with 19 bases in the middle. The V gene's germline CDR1 is SGDLS and CDR2 YYNGEE. The CDR3 loop spans 17 amino acids. Here the CDR3 DNA reads TGTGCCAGCAGCGTAGGTGCAGGGGTCGCCCCAATCTACGAGCAGTACTTC. Protein sequence: CASSVGAGVAPIYEQYF.

The V gene is TRBV7-2, the J gene TRBJ2-5, with 10 bases matching TRBD1. The CDR3 has 14 residues. J gave up 5 bases and V 6 bases, and 6 bases lay outside the gene matches. CDR1 SGHTA and CDR2 FQGNSA come from the germline V gene. CDR3 residues: CASRDRTGGETQYF. The CDR3 region has the DNA TGTGCCAGCAGGGATAGGACAGGGGGTGAGACCCAGTACTTC.

Concerning this clonotype: Given a much more abundant clone one base away, this may be a read error. The rearrangement links TRBV15 to TRBJ2-7; possibly TRBD1 or TRBD2 for D (6 bases each). The germline gives CDR1 LNHNV, CDR2 YYDKDF (reference sequence). The V end was cut by 8 bases, the J end by 7 bases, with 21 bases between. The CDR3 runs to 14 residues. CDR3 residues: CATGIGTDSGEQYF. The DNA for the CDR3 is TGTGCCACCGGCATAGGGACGGACAGCGGGGAGCAGTACTTC.

This clonotype has a count of ten or more. This chain connects TRBV15 to TRBJ1-1; the D is unclear. Trimming shortened V by 4 bases and J by 1 base, and 10 bases separated the two germline ends. The germline V gene encodes CDR1 LNHNV and CDR2 YYDKDF (reference sequence). CDR3 length: 14 amino acids. This CDR3 is CATSIFPRNTEAFF. DNA for the CDR3: TGTGCCACCAGCATTTTCCCAAGGAACACTGAAGCTTTCTTT.

This sequence joins TRBV29-1 and TRBJ1-5; D is possibly TRBD1 (5 bases). The CDR3 has 15 amino acids. V lost 5 bases to trimming and J lost 7 bases, with 21 bases between them. Germline CDR1 and CDR2: SQVTM and ANQGSEA. CDR3 bases: TGCAGCGTTTTGGGGCGCGGCACCGGGGAGCAGCCCCAGCATTTT. This translates into CSVLGRGTGEQPQHF.

At least ten counts were recorded for this clonotype. The chain has TRBV19 and TRBJ1-6; possibly TRBD1 for D (5 bases). V was clipped by 4 bases and J by 5 bases, with 18 bases between them. The germline V gene encodes CDR1 LNHDA and CDR2 SQIVND (reference sequence). This CDR3 has 17 residues. Written as DNA, the CDR3 is TGTGCCAGTAGTAGAGGCTCCGGGACGGACCATAATTCACCCCTCCACTTT. Its translation: CASSRGSGTDHNSPLHF. Together with reference TRBV19 and TRBJ1-6, the CDR3 gives the full variable domain: DGGITQSPKYLFRKEGQNVTLSCEQNLNHDAMYWYRQDPGQGLRLIYYSQIVNDFQKGDIAEGYSVSREKKESFPLTVTSAQKNPTAFYLCASSRGSGTDHNSPLHFGNGTRLTVT.

This clonotype has more than one count but fewer than ten. A much larger clone lies a single base off, so this may be a read error. This chain uses TRBV7-9 with TRBJ2-5, with D perhaps matching TRBD1 or TRBD2 (5 bases each). Trimming cost V 8 bases and J 5 bases, with 15 bases left between them. Looked up from germline, CDR1 is SEHNR and CDR2 is FQNEAQ (reference sequence). The CDR3 runs to 13 residues. The CDR3 coding sequence is TGTGCCAGCCCGGGACCCCCTGGCGAGACCCAGTACTTC. Amino acids: CASPGPPGETQYF.

This clonotype showed up just a few times. The rearrangement joins TRBV5-5 to TRBJ2-7, with D possibly called TRBD1 or TRBD2 (6 bases each). Trimming took off 5 bases at V and 3 bases at J, with 21 bases between the two ends. The CDR3 has 16 residues. Germline V gene lookup returns CDR1 SGHKS and CDR2 YYEKEE (reference sequence). The DNA of the CDR3 is TGTGCCAGCAGGAACGCGGGACAACAGGGCTTCTACGAGCAGTACTTC. Translating gives CASRNAGQQGFYEQYF. Based on the CDR3 plus reference TRBV5-5 and TRBJ2-7, the full variable domain is DAGVTQSPTHLIKTRGQQVTLRCSPISGHKSVSWYQQVLGQGPQFIFQYYEKEERGRGNFPDRFSARQFPNYSSELNVNALLLGDSALYLCASRNAGQQGFYEQYFGPGTRLTVT.